This T cell receptor beta chain was observed in a study of cytomegalovirus exposure and HLA in healthy donors. This clone was picked up a small number of times. Primers for the PCR totalled 60 Vbeta and 13 Jbeta. The assay was immunoSEQ multiplex PCR, and TCRdb's table has in-frame clones only and misses some. The table lists more than 150,000 clones, about 81% of them singletons, with approximately 2% in the top ten. The V end lost 8 bases, the J end lost 4 bases, and 30 bases lay between the germline ends. This CDR3 has 20 amino acids. Sequencing was performed on PBMCs. The chain is built from TRBV23-1 and TRBJ2-6; D possibly corresponds to TRBD1 (5 bases). TRBV23-1 counts as an open reading frame of uncertain function. The clonotype comes from a woman in her late teens or twenties in good health and CMV-seropositive. CDR3 coding DNA: TGCGCCAGCCTCAAAACCTGGCAGGGCCCCTACCGGTGCGGGGCCAACGTCCTGACTTTC. It encodes CASLKTWQGPYRCGANVLTF.